The rows below give T cell receptor beta chains drawn from one sample of a study of cytomegalovirus exposure and HLA in healthy donors. The method was immunoSEQ multiplex PCR; TCRdb's version includes in-frame clones alone and lacks a portion of them. The sample contains roughly 130,000 clones, about 74% of which appear only once. The sequenced sample was PBMCs. The receptors here all came from a woman between 45 and 65 years old in good health and CMV-seropositive. The CDR3 runs from the conserved cysteine through the conserved F or W. A D gene is named only where the DNA matches it firmly. Expanded clones get a size class; other rows say once, few or many, or leave the size out.

clone_size: NA; j_call: TRBJ2-7; v_call: TRBV7-2; d_call: TRBD2; cdr3_nt: TGTGCCAGCAGCTTAGGACTATCGATAGCGGGGGGACGTTTCTTCGAGCAGTACTTC; cdr3_aa: CASSLGLSIAGGRFFEQYF
clone_size: NA; j_call: TRBJ2-5; v_call: TRBV9; d_call: TRBD2; cdr3_nt: TGTGCCAGCAGCGTTACTAGCGGGGGAGAGACCCAGTACTTC; cdr3_aa: CASSVTSGGETQYF
clone_size: NA; j_call: TRBJ2-2; v_call: TRBV25-1; d_call: TRBD1; cdr3_nt: TGTGCCAGCAGGGGTGCACAGGGGATAAGGGAGCTGTTTTTT; cdr3_aa: CASRGAQGIRELFF
clone_size: few; j_call: TRBJ1-1; v_call: TRBV27; d_call: TRBD1; cdr3_nt: TGTGCCAGCAGTCCTTCCCCGGGACAGGGTAGAGAAGCTTTCTTT; cdr3_aa: CASSPSPGQGREAFF
clone_size: NA; j_call: TRBJ2-5; v_call: TRBV2; d_call: TRBD1; cdr3_nt: TGTGCCAGCAGCCAAGGGGGCGGGTGGCAAGAGACCCAGTACTTC; cdr3_aa: CASSQGGGWQETQYF
clone_size: NA; j_call: TRBJ2-3; v_call: TRBV7-2; d_call: TRBD2; cdr3_nt: TGTGCCAGCAGCTTAGCGACTAGCAGCACAGATACGCAGTATTTT; cdr3_aa: CASSLATSSTDTQYF
clone_size: NA; j_call: TRBJ2-2; v_call: TRBV7-6; d_call: TRBD1; cdr3_nt: TGTGCCAGCAGCAGAAGGGGGCGCGCGGACACCGGGGAGCTGTTTTTT; cdr3_aa: CASSRRGRADTGELFF
clone_size: NA; j_call: TRBJ2-3; v_call: TRBV9; d_call: TRBD2; cdr3_nt: TGTGCCAGCAGCGTGTCACGGGGGGGCGTCGCAGATACGCAGTATTTT; cdr3_aa: CASSVSRGGVADTQYF
clone_size: NA; j_call: TRBJ2-3; v_call: TRBV7-8; d_call: NA; cdr3_nt: TGTGCCAGCAGCCTGGCCGCAGATACGCAGTATTTT; cdr3_aa: CASSLAADTQYF
clone_size: NA; j_call: TRBJ2-1; v_call: TRBV5-4; d_call: TRBD2; cdr3_nt: TGTGCCAGCAGCTTTGGCGGGGGGGGTTCCTACAATGAGCAGTTCTTC; cdr3_aa: CASSFGGGGSYNEQFF
clone_size: once; j_call: TRBJ2-3; v_call: TRBV10-1; d_call: TRBD2; cdr3_nt: TGCGCCAACGAGCGGGGGGTGGGAACAGATACGCAGTATTTT; cdr3_aa: CANERGVGTDTQYF
clone_size: few; j_call: TRBJ2-5; v_call: TRBV9; d_call: NA; cdr3_nt: TGTGCCAGCAGCGCCGGCGGGGTCCAAGAGACCCAGTACTTC; cdr3_aa: CASSAGGVQETQYF
clone_size: few; j_call: TRBJ2-2; v_call: TRBV6-1; d_call: TRBD2; cdr3_nt: TGTGCCAGCAGTGCAACCGGGACTACGACCCACGGGGAGCTGTTTTTT; cdr3_aa: CASSATGTTTHGELFF
clone_size: NA; j_call: TRBJ2-3; v_call: TRBV2; d_call: NA; cdr3_nt: TGTGCCAGCAGCTGGACAGACCGCACAGATACGCAGTATTTT; cdr3_aa: CASSWTDRTDTQYF
clone_size: NA; j_call: TRBJ2-7; v_call: TRBV18; d_call: NA; cdr3_nt: TGTGCCAGCTCACCAGGGACATCTAGGGACGAGCAGTACTTC; cdr3_aa: CASSPGTSRDEQYF
clone_size: once; j_call: TRBJ1-1; v_call: TRBV9; d_call: NA; cdr3_nt: TGTGCCAGCAGCCGTGCTACCCTCACTGAAGCTTTCTTT; cdr3_aa: CASSRATLTEAFF
clone_size: NA; j_call: TRBJ1-2; v_call: TRBV9; d_call: NA; cdr3_nt: TGTGCCAGCTCCCCGGGGGAGAAGAGCTATGGCTACACCTTC; cdr3_aa: CASSPGEKSYGYTF
clone_size: NA; j_call: TRBJ1-5; v_call: TRBV11-3; d_call: NA; cdr3_nt: TGTGCCAGCAGCTTAGAAGTCAGGGAAGGGTATAGCAATCAGCCCCAGCATTTT; cdr3_aa: CASSLEVREGYSNQPQHF
clone_size: NA; j_call: TRBJ1-6; v_call: TRBV30; d_call: TRBD1; cdr3_nt: TGTGCCTGGAGTTCTCTGATCGACAGGGGTAATTCACCCCTCCACTTT; cdr3_aa: CAWSSLIDRGNSPLHF
clone_size: NA; j_call: TRBJ2-2; v_call: TRBV7-6; d_call: NA; cdr3_nt: TGTGCCAGCAGACTCCCACCCGGGACCCCGGGGGAGTCGTACACCGGGGAGCTGTTTTTT; cdr3_aa: CASRLPPGTPGESYTGELFF
clone_size: few; j_call: TRBJ1-1; v_call: TRBV29-1; d_call: NA; cdr3_nt: TGCAGCGCGTTACAGAACACTGAAGCTTTCTTT; cdr3_aa: CSALQNTEAFF
clone_size: NA; j_call: TRBJ2-1; v_call: TRBV6-5; d_call: TRBD2; cdr3_nt: TGTGCCAGCAGTTACTCAAGCGGGGGGGCACGAGAGCAGTTCTTC; cdr3_aa: CASSYSSGGAREQFF
clone_size: NA; j_call: TRBJ2-5; v_call: TRBV7-6; d_call: TRBD2; cdr3_nt: TGTGCCAGCACGGGACTAGCGGGAGCCAAAGAGACCCAGTACTTC; cdr3_aa: CASTGLAGAKETQYF
clone_size: NA; j_call: TRBJ2-4; v_call: TRBV4-2; d_call: TRBD2; cdr3_nt: TGTGCCAGCAGCCAAGGGGCTAGCGGGGGGGCCGGGAACATTCAGTACTTC; cdr3_aa: CASSQGASGGAGNIQYF
clone_size: NA; j_call: TRBJ2-1; v_call: TRBV19; d_call: NA; cdr3_nt: TGTGCCAGTAGAGCCGCCCGGTTGAGCTCCTACAATGAGCAGTTCTTC; cdr3_aa: CASRAARLSSYNEQFF
clone_size: few; j_call: TRBJ1-1; v_call: TRBV6-5; d_call: NA; cdr3_nt: TGTGCCAGCACACGGGACAAAAGGAACACTGAAGCTTTCTTT; cdr3_aa: CASTRDKRNTEAFF